This TCR beta chain stems from a study of memory CD8 T cells in hepatitis C reinfection. Study context: Chronic HCV followed reinfection in a couple of donors who cleared primary infection. HCV reinfection: RNA-positive following two negative tests at least 60 days apart. Late or post reinfection samples were taken 12 to 24 weeks after detection. Points from the study as a whole: Four or five donors were too few for definitive public clonotype conclusions.

Described time point: late/post reinfection, 12 to 24 weeks after detection. No in vitro expansion preceded TCR sequencing of the sorted cells. J gave up 3 bases and V 0 bases, and 9 bases lay outside the gene matches. Germline V CDR1 and CDR2: MNHEY, SMNVEV (reference sequence). The length of the CDR3 is 18 residues. Comments on this clone: As yet, its antigen is unknown.

The data were produced by immunoSEQ multiplex PCR, yet TCRdb's version contains in-frame clones alone and is incomplete. The repertoire includes 4,500 or so clones, 80% to 90% of them detected once, and under 30% sits in the top ten. The V call is TRBV27, the J call TRBJ2-3; TRBD1 aligns across 10 bases. The sequencing input was naive CD8+ T cells sorted from blood. The TCR originated in a middle-aged man with hepatitis C virus infection. CDR3 DNA sequence: TGTGCCAGCAGTTTATCGAAGGGGACAGGGGCGCGGACAGATACGCAGTATTTT. This codes for CASSLSKGTGARTDTQYF.